This T cell receptor (beta chain) was retrieved from a study of cytomegalovirus exposure and HLA in healthy donors. Separate from the 666-subject first cohort was the approximately 120-subject validation cohort, to which the donors belonged. Germline CDR1 reads MNHEY; CDR2 reads SMNVEV (reference sequence). CDR3 size: 21 residues. The germline V and J ends were trimmed by 10 bases and 0 bases, with 31 bases remaining between them. TCRdb's copy holds only in-frame clones and misses some; the assay was immunoSEQ multiplex PCR. This sample has 97,000 or so clones, with about 95% found just once. This chain links TRBV27 with TRBJ2-6, with D uncertain. Sequencing was carried out using PBMCs. The source of this sequence is a woman younger than 35 in good health and CMV-seronegative. CDR3 sequence (DNA): TGTGCCACCACAGTTACGCCAACCGGCTCAAACTTTCTCTCTGGGGCCAACGTCCTGACTTTC. Protein product: CATTVTPTGSNFLSGANVLTF.